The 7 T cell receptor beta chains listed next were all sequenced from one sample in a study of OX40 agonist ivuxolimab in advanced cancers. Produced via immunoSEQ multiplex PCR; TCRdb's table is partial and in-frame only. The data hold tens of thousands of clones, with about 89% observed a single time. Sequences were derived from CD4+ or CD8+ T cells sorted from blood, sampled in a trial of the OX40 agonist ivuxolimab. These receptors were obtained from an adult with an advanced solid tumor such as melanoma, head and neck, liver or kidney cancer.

In DNA form, the CDR3 reads TGCAGCGTTGAGGGGACTAGCGGGAGGAAATACGAGCAGTACTTC. Residues: CSVEGTSGRKYEQYF. The chain uses TRBV29-1 and TRBJ2-7, with TRBD2 matching over 15 bases. V dropped 3 bases and J dropped 4; count of bases not matched to a gene: 4. Germline lookup yields CDR1 SQVTM and CDR2 ANQGSEA. This CDR3 has 15 residues.

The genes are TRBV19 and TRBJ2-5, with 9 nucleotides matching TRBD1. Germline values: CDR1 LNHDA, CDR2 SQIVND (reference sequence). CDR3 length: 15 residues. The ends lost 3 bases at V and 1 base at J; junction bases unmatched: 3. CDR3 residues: CASSIGTGTQETQYF. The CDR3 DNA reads TGTGCCAGTAGTATCGGGACAGGGACCCAAGAGACCCAGTACTTC. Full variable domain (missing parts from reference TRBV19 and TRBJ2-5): DGGITQSPKYLFRKEGQNVTLSCEQNLNHDAMYWYRQDPGQGLRLIYYSQIVNDFQKGDIAEGYSVSREKKESFPLTVTSAQKNPTAFYLCASSIGTGTQETQYFGPGTRLLVL.

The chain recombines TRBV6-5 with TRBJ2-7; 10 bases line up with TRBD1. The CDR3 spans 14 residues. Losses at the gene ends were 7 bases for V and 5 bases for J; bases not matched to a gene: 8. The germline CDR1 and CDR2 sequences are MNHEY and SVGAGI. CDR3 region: CASIPGQGNHEQYF. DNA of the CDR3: TGTGCCAGCATCCCGGGACAGGGGAACCACGAGCAGTACTTC.

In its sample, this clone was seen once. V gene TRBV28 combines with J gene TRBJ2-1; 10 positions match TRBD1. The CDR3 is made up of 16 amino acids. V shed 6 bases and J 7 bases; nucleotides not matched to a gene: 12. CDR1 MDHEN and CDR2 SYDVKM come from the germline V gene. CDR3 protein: CASSPFDRGRSNEQFF. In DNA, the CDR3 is TGTGCCAGCAGCCCCTTCGACAGGGGGCGGTCTAATGAGCAGTTCTTC.

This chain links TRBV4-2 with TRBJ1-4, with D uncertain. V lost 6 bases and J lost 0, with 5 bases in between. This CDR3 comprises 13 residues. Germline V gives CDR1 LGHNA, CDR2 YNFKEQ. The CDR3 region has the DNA TGTGCCAGCAGGAGGGCAACTAATGAAAAACTGTTTTTT. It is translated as CASRRATNEKLFF.

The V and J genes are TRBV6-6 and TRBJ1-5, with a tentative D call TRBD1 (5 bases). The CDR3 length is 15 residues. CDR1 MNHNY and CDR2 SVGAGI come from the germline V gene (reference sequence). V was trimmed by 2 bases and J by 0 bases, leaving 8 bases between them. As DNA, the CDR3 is TGTGCCAGCAGTTACGAAGGGGATAGCAATCAGCCCCAGCATTTT. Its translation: CASSYEGDSNQPQHF.

CDR3: CASSDPGTGAGNTIYF. The CDR3, as DNA: TGTGCCAGCAGTGATCCCGGGACAGGGGCTGGAAACACCATATATTTT. The chain couples TRBV6-4 to TRBJ1-3; 10 bases are shared with TRBD1. CDR1 MRHNA and CDR2 SNTAGT come from the germline V gene. Trimming took 3 bases from V and 2 from J; bases not matched to a gene: 4. The CDR3 is 16 amino acids.